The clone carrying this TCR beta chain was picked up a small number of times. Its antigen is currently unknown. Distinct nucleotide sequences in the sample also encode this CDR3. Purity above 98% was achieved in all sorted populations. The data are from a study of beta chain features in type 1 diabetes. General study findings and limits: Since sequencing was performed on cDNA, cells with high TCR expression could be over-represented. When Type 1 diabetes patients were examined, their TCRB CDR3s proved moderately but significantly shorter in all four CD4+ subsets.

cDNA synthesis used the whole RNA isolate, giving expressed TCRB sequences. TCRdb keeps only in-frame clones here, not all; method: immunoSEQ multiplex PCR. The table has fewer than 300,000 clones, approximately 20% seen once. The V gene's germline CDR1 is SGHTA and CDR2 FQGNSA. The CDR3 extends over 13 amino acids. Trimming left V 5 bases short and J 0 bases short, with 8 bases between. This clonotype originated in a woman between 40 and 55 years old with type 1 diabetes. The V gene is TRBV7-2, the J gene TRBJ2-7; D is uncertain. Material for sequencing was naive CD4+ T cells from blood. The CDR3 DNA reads TGTGCCAGCAGCCCTCTGTCCTCCTACGAGCAGTACTTC. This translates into CASSPLSSYEQYF.